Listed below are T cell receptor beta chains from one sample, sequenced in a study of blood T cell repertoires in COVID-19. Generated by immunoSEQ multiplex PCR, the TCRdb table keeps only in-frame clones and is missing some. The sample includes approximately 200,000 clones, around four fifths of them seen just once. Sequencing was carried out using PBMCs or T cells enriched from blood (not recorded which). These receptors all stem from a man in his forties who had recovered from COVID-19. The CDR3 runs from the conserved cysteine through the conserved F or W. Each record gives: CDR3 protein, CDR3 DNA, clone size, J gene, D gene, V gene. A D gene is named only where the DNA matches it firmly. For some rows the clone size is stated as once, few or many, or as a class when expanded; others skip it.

CASRDRTSNYGYTF | TGTGCCAGCAGGGACCGGACATCTAACTATGGCTACACCTTC | NA | TRBJ1-2 | NA | TRBV2
CASSPSTGWLRNSPLHF | TGTGCCAGCAGCCCAAGCACAGGGTGGCTTCGGAATTCACCCCTCCACTTT | NA | TRBJ1-6 | NA | TRBV7-9
CSVGQGSGNQPQHF | TGCAGCGTTGGTCAGGGAAGTGGCAATCAGCCCCAGCATTTT | NA | TRBJ1-5 | NA | TRBV29-1
CASSSKGLAGWKQETQYF | TGTGCCAGCAGCTCGAAGGGACTAGCGGGGTGGAAACAAGAGACCCAGTACTTC | NA | TRBJ2-5 | TRBD2 | TRBV7-8
CASSPDRAVSRMFF | TGTGCCAGCAGCCCTGACAGGGCCGTTTCACGGATGTTTTTT | NA | TRBJ1-4 | TRBD1 | TRBV7-2
CASSFRGSALSELFF | TGTGCCAGTAGCTTCCGGGGGTCCGCTCTTTCGGAGCTGTTTTTT | NA | TRBJ2-2 | NA | TRBV19
CASSPGTGTSTYTF | TGTGCCAGCAGTCCCGGGACAGGGACATCTACCTACACCTTC | NA | TRBJ1-2 | TRBD1 | TRBV27
CASNGRGGWTSSGSGELFF | TGTGCCAGCAACGGCCGCGGTGGTTGGACTAGCAGCGGCTCCGGGGAGCTGTTTTTT | NA | TRBJ2-2 | TRBD2 | TRBV2
CASSRTTGNEQFF | TGTGCCAGCAGCCGGACCACGGGGAATGAGCAGTTCTTC | NA | TRBJ2-1 | NA | TRBV9
CASSLGGRIGNTIYF | TGCGCCAGCAGCTTGGGAGGTCGCATTGGAAACACCATATATTTT | NA | TRBJ1-3 | NA | TRBV5-1
CSVEGSVQETQYF | TGCAGCGTTGAAGGGTCGGTCCAAGAGACCCAGTACTTC | NA | TRBJ2-5 | NA | TRBV29-1
CASSQEGSAGEGYTF | TGTGCCAGCAGCCAAGAAGGCTCAGCGGGAGAGGGCTACACCTTC | NA | TRBJ1-2 | NA | TRBV14
CATSDGTSGTNTGELFF | TGTGCCACCAGTGACGGGACTAGCGGAACGAACACCGGGGAGCTGTTTTTT | NA | TRBJ2-2 | TRBD2 | TRBV24-1
CASSEGHPSGSYEQYF | TGTGCCAGCAGTGAAGGGCATCCTAGCGGGAGTTACGAGCAGTACTTC | NA | TRBJ2-7 | TRBD2 | TRBV2
CASSKPGTGGDGYTF | TGTGCCAGCAGTAAACCCGGGACAGGGGGCGATGGCTACACCTTC | NA | TRBJ1-2 | TRBD1 | TRBV25-1
CASRPLRDVAMSSYNEQFF | TGTGCCAGCAGACCCCTCAGAGACGTAGCAATGAGCTCCTACAATGAGCAGTTCTTC | NA | TRBJ2-1 | NA | TRBV6-4
CASRPRGSDRDYGYTF | TGTGCCAGCAGGCCTCGGGGTTCGGACCGGGACTATGGCTACACCTTC | few | TRBJ1-2 | NA | TRBV7-9
CASSFGGGSSYNEQFF | TGTGCCAGCAGTTTCGGCGGTGGAAGCTCCTACAATGAGCAGTTCTTC | NA | TRBJ2-1 | NA | TRBV27
CASSLQNTIYF | TGTGCCAGCAGCTTGCAAAACACCATATATTTT | NA | TRBJ1-3 | NA | TRBV5-6
CAWAIRALNYGYTF | TGTGCCTGGGCCATCAGGGCCCTTAACTATGGCTACACCTTC | NA | TRBJ1-2 | NA | TRBV30
CASSPYRGQVGNTIYF | TGTGCCAGCAGCCCTTACAGGGGGCAAGTTGGAAACACCATATATTTT | NA | TRBJ1-3 | TRBD1 | TRBV7-2
CASNLRGVTGGASDTEAFF | TGTGCCAGCAACCTCAGAGGGGTCACAGGGGGCGCTTCGGACACTGAAGCTTTCTTT | few | TRBJ1-1 | TRBD1 | TRBV2
CAGGQGAGSGANVLTF | TGTGCCGGTGGACAGGGGGCCGGCTCTGGGGCCAACGTCCTGACTTTC | NA | TRBJ2-6 | TRBD1 | TRBV2
CSVVMENTIYF | TGCAGCGTTGTGATGGAGAACACCATATATTTT | NA | TRBJ1-3 | NA | TRBV29-1
CASSTSSFRETQYF | TGTGCCAGCAGCACTTCCTCCTTTAGAGAGACCCAGTACTTC | NA | TRBJ2-5 | NA | TRBV7-6
CASSQLGQSVNEKLFF | TGTGCCAGCAGCCAACTTGGACAGTCGGTTAATGAAAAACTGTTTTTT | NA | TRBJ1-4 | NA | TRBV4-2
CASSEQPGELFF | TGTGCCAGCAGCGAACAGCCCGGGGAGCTGTTTTTT | NA | TRBJ2-2 | NA | TRBV7-9
CASSPGLADGNTGELFF | TGCGCCAGCAGCCCCGGACTAGCGGACGGCAACACCGGGGAGCTGTTTTTT | NA | TRBJ2-2 | TRBD2 | TRBV4-3
CASSLGQGIHGYTF | TGTGCCAGCAGCTTAGGACAGGGGATCCATGGCTACACCTTC | NA | TRBJ1-2 | TRBD1 | TRBV7-2
CASSESLLLAKNIQYF | TGTGCCAGCAGTGAATCCCTGTTGTTAGCCAAAAACATTCAGTACTTC | once | TRBJ2-4 | NA | TRBV2
CASSVAHGYEQYF | TGTGCCAGCAGCGTAGCCCACGGCTACGAGCAGTACTTC | once | TRBJ2-7 | NA | TRBV9
CAISDRTGTGSSGANVLTF | TGTGCCATCAGTGATAGAACCGGGACAGGGAGCTCTGGGGCCAACGTCCTGACTTTC | NA | TRBJ2-6 | TRBD1 | TRBV10-3
CASSSIERSGANVLTF | TGTGCCAGCAGCTCGATCGAGAGGTCTGGGGCCAACGTCCTGACTTTC | NA | TRBJ2-6 | NA | TRBV13
CASSQEGTVYGYTF | TGTGCCAGCAGCCAAGAGGGGACAGTCTATGGCTACACCTTC | NA | TRBJ1-2 | TRBD1 | TRBV4-2
CASSLGTANQPQHF | TGTGCCAGCAGCTTGGGGACAGCTAATCAGCCCCAGCATTTT | NA | TRBJ1-5 | TRBD1 | TRBV7-6
CASSYGGLGMNTEAFF | TGTGCCAGCAGTTACGGGGGCCTCGGGATGAACACTGAAGCTTTCTTT | NA | TRBJ1-1 | NA | TRBV6-2/TRBV6-3
CASRETGVADTQYF | TGCGCCAGCAGAGAAACAGGGGTCGCAGATACGCAGTATTTT | NA | TRBJ2-3 | TRBD1 | TRBV5-1
CATSRDRGWTEAFF | TGTGCCACCAGCAGAGACCGGGGGTGGACTGAAGCTTTCTTT | NA | TRBJ1-1 | NA | TRBV15
CASSQSGQGASGANVLTF | TGTGCCAGCAGCCAATCGGGACAGGGGGCCTCTGGGGCCAACGTCCTGACTTTC | NA | TRBJ2-6 | TRBD1 | TRBV4-2
CATSRWTGSGNTIYF | TGTGCCACCAGCAGGTGGACAGGCTCTGGAAACACCATATATTTT | NA | TRBJ1-3 | TRBD1 | TRBV15
CASSSGAGGDTDTQYF | TGTGCCAGCAGCTCGGGAGCGGGAGGGGACACAGATACGCAGTATTTT | NA | TRBJ2-3 | TRBD2 | TRBV7-2